Detailed here is one T cell receptor beta chain. Its antigen remains unknown. The data are from a study of T cell responses to AZD1222 COVID-19 vaccine. This CDR3 has 15 amino acids. The V and J ends lost 5 bases and 0 bases, in that order; junction bases with no gene match: 1. Germline V gives CDR1 WNHNN, CDR2 SYGVQD (reference sequence). TCRdb's copy holds only in-frame clones and misses some; the assay was immunoSEQ multiplex PCR. The sample has over 100,000 clones; 70% to 90% are singletons. Study-wide findings and caveats: Vaccination with two AZD1222 doses was followed by a rise in Spike-specific TCR breadth and depth.

This rearrangement joins TRBV10-1 to TRBJ2-1, with 10 positions matching TRBD2. The receptor was isolated from an adult in good health. The sequences come from peripheral blood, collected on day 0 of AZD1222 vaccination. The CDR3 is CASSSSGSSYNEQFF. CDR3 coding DNA: TGCGCCAGCAGTTCTAGCGGGAGCTCCTACAATGAGCAGTTCTTC.